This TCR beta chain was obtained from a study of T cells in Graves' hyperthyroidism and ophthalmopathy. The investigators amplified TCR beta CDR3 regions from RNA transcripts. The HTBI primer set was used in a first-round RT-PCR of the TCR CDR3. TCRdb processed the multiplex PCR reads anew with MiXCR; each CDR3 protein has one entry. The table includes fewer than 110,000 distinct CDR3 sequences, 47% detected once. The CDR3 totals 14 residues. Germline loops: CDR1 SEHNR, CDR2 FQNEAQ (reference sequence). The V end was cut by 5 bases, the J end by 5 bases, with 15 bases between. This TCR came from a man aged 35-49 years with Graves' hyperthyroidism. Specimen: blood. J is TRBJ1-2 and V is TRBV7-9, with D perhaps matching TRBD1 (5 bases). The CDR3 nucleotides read TGTGCCAGCAGCATAGGAGGGGAGAAATATGGCTACACCTTC. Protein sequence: CASSIGGEKYGYTF.